This passage covers 28 T cell receptor beta chains from one sample sequenced in a study of CD8 T cells in Susac syndrome. Random hexamers were used to reverse transcribe 0.5 to 1 ug of RNA. TCRdb used MiXCR to reprocess the immunoSEQ multiplex PCR reads, holding one entry per CDR3 protein. Of some 300,000 distinct CDR3 sequences detected, 85% appear once; the ten largest clones hold about 0.22%. The specimen sequenced was CD8+ T cells from PBMCs. These TCRs come from a human donor with multiple sclerosis.

This clonotype was counted a few times. J is TRBJ2-7 and V is TRBV27; TRBD1 aligns across 10 bases. This CDR3 region has 16 residues. Germline CDR1 MNHEY, CDR2 SMNVEV (reference sequence). V lost 4 bases and J lost 2; bases outside the gene matches: 8. The CDR3 region has the DNA TGTGCCAGCAGTTATTCAGCGGGACAGGGGCCCTACGAGCAGTACTTC. This translates into CASSYSAGQGPYEQYF.

V gene TRBV6-2 or TRBV6-3 combines with J gene TRBJ1-1, with D unresolved. Trimming took 4 bases from V and 3 from J, leaving 12 bases between them. CDR1 MNHEY and CDR2 SVGEGT come from the germline V gene. This CDR3 is 14 amino acids long. The CDR3 nucleotides are TGTGCCAGCAGTTTGATCCAAGCCGACACTGAAGCTTTCTTT. Its protein product is CASSLIQADTEAFF.

The chain has TRBV28 and TRBJ2-7; D uncertain. V shed 2 bases and J shed 2 bases, with 7 bases lying between them. Per the germline V gene, CDR1 is MDHEN and CDR2 is SYDVKM. The CDR3 has 13 residues. CDR3 DNA sequence: TGTGCCAGCAGTTTAATCTCGACCTACGAGCAGTACTTC. Amino acids: CASSLISTYEQYF.

This sequence joins TRBV28 and TRBJ1-2, with D possibly being TRBD1 (6 bases). V shed 6 bases and J shed 2 bases, with 25 bases lying between them. Germline CDR1 MDHEN, CDR2 SYDVKM. The CDR3 spans 18 residues. This CDR3 reads CASREAGVTAKLNYGYTF. The CDR3 DNA reads as TGTGCCAGCAGGGAGGCAGGGGTCACTGCAAAACTAAACTATGGCTACACCTTC.

The genes are TRBV6-5 and TRBJ2-7; a weak D match, TRBD1 (5 bases). The CDR3 sequence is 13 residues long. Germline V lookup: CDR1 MNHEY, CDR2 SVGAGI. The V gene lost 0 bases and the J gene lost 7 bases, with 10 bases spanning the gap. CDR3 loop: CASSYSMGPEQYF. CDR3 nucleotides: TGTGCCAGCAGTTACTCGATGGGGCCTGAGCAGTACTTC.

This clonotype was recorded only once. The chain links TRBV19 to TRBJ2-5; D remains ambiguous. Trimming left V 2 bases short and J 4 bases short, with 17 bases between. CDR1 and CDR2 from the germline V gene are LNHDA and SQIVND (reference sequence). The CDR3 spans 16 residues. Written as DNA, the CDR3 is TGTGCCAGTAGTATACAGCACCCTTCCGTAGGAGAGACCCAGTACTTC. It translates to CASSIQHPSVGETQYF.

This clonotype was observed a single time. The chain has TRBV28 and TRBJ2-2, with D possibly being TRBD1 (5 bases). This CDR3 is built from 18 residues. Germline CDR1 reads MDHEN; CDR2 reads SYDVKM. Trimming took off 1 base at V and 2 bases at J, with 17 bases between the two ends. Written as DNA, the CDR3 is TGTGCCAGCAGTTTATTCGTTTCCCGACAGCCCAACACCGGGGAGCTGTTTTTT. Protein: CASSLFVSRQPNTGELFF.

The count of this clonotype is one. The chain employs TRBV13 and TRBJ2-1, with D uncertain. Per germline, CDR1 PRHDT and CDR2 FYEKMQ (reference sequence). The CDR3 sequence is 15 residues long. With 0 bases removed from V and 2 bases from J, the gap between germline ends came to 8 bases. The CDR3 DNA sequence: TGTGCCAGCAGCTTAGGGCGGACCCCCTACAATGAGCAGTTCTTC. Its protein is CASSLGRTPYNEQFF.

The chain recombines TRBV30 with TRBJ2-1; TRBD1 or TRBD2 may be the D gene (5 bases each). V was trimmed by 3 bases and J by 4 bases, leaving 16 bases between them. CDR3 size: 15 residues. CDR1 is GTSNPN and CDR2 is SVGIG in the germline V gene (reference sequence). The CDR3 region is CAWRPLGTPYNEQFF. CDR3 DNA: TGTGCCTGGAGGCCTCTTGGGACCCCATACAATGAGCAGTTCTTC.

This sequence joins TRBV11-2 and TRBJ2-7, with TRBD1 matching over 11 bases. Germline lookup yields CDR1 SGHAT and CDR2 FQNNGV. Trimming took 5 bases from V and 2 from J; bases not matched to a gene: 11. The CDR3 is 17 residues long. The CDR3 DNA sequence: TGTGCCAGCAGCGTAGGGACAGGGGGACCCACTACCTACGAGCAGTACTTC. Protein: CASSVGTGGPTTYEQYF.

This chain joins TRBV7-9 and TRBJ2-5; possibly TRBD1 for D (6 bases). This CDR3 is 14 amino acids long. Trimming cost V 5 bases and J 5 bases, with 15 bases left between them. Germline V gene data show CDR1 as SEHNR and CDR2 as FQNEAQ (reference sequence). The CDR3 coding sequence is TGTGCCAGCAGCCTCTCAGGGGTAGGGGAGACCCAGTACTTC. Protein sequence: CASSLSGVGETQYF.

The chain recombines TRBV7-9 with TRBJ2-5; the D gene could be TRBD1 or TRBD2 (5 bases each). Deletions cut 7 bases from V and 2 bases from J, with 20 bases between. The CDR3 runs 16 residues. CDR1 and CDR2 (germline): SEHNR, FQNEAQ (reference sequence). The CDR3 sequence: CASTLIGTAIQETQYF. In DNA form, the CDR3 reads TGTGCCAGCACTCTAATAGGGACGGCTATTCAAGAGACCCAGTACTTC.

The V and J genes are TRBV28 and TRBJ1-5; the match to TRBD1 covers 7 bases. Per germline, CDR1 MDHEN and CDR2 SYDVKM. V dropped 1 base and J dropped 1; count of bases not matched to a gene: 1. The CDR3 covers 15 residues. CDR3: CASSLSGGSNQPQHF. CDR3 coding DNA: TGTGCCAGCAGTTTATCAGGGGGAAGCAATCAGCCCCAGCATTTT.

The chain has TRBV12-3 or TRBV12-4 and TRBJ2-2, with 7 bases aligning to TRBD2. V gave up 7 bases and J gave up 0 bases; unmatched junction bases: 8. The CDR3 runs 16 residues. The DNA of the CDR3 is TGTGCCAGCATTGACCCGGGACTATCGAACACCGGGGAGCTGTTTTTT. Protein: CASIDPGLSNTGELFF.

The chain is built from TRBV19 and TRBJ2-7; tentative D call: TRBD1 (5 bases). The CDR3 is made up of 12 amino acids. CDR1 is LNHDA and CDR2 is SQIVND in the germline V gene (reference sequence). V shed 3 bases and J shed 6 bases, with 9 bases lying between them. The CDR3 DNA follows: TGTGCCAGTAGTATCGGCAGGGCCGAGCAGTACTTC. Translating it yields CASSIGRAEQYF.

The chain employs TRBV4-3 and TRBJ2-1; 12 bases map to TRBD2. The junction had 10 bases not matched to a gene; V was cut back by 0 bases and J by 7 bases. Germline V gene lookup returns CDR1 LGHNA and CDR2 YSLEER. CDR3 size: 18 residues. The CDR3 nucleotides read TGCGCCAGCAGCCAAGATCGACTAGCGGGAGCATATGGAAATGAGCAGTTCTTC. Its protein is CASSQDRLAGAYGNEQFF.

The chain uses TRBV14 and TRBJ2-5; 13 positions agree with TRBD2. Per the germline V gene, CDR1 is SGHDN and CDR2 is FVKESK. This CDR3 region has 18 residues. Losses at the gene ends were 0 bases for V and 5 bases for J; bases not matched to a gene: 9. The CDR3 loop is CASSQEILAGGPKETQYF. DNA of the CDR3: TGTGCCAGCAGCCAAGAAATACTAGCGGGAGGGCCTAAGGAGACCCAGTACTTC.

The chain carries TRBV2 and TRBJ1-5, with 12 bases that match TRBD1. J lost 6 bases, V lost 3 bases, and 3 bases had no gene match. The CDR3 contains 15 residues. Germline lookup yields CDR1 SNHLY and CDR2 FYNNEI. This CDR3 reads CASSEGQGASQPQHF. DNA for the CDR3: TGTGCCAGCAGTGAGGGACAGGGGGCAAGTCAGCCCCAGCATTTT. Full variable domain (missing parts from reference TRBV2 and TRBJ1-5): EPEVTQTPSHQVTQMGQEVILRCVPISNHLYFYWYRQILGQKVEFLVSFYNNEISEKSEIFDDQFSVERPDGSNFTLKIRSTKLEDSAMYFCASSEGQGASQPQHFGDGTRLSIL.

This chain links TRBV7-9 with TRBJ2-1, with D maybe TRBD1 (6 bases). The CDR3 contains 16 residues. Germline CDR1 SEHNR, CDR2 FQNEAQ (reference sequence). The V gene lost 5 bases and the J gene lost 0 bases, with 14 bases spanning the gap. The DNA of the CDR3 is TGTGCCAGCAGCCTCCCAGCGGACAGCTCCTACAATGAGCAGTTCTTC. This sequence encodes CASSLPADSSYNEQFF. The full variable domain, completed using reference TRBV7-9 and TRBJ2-1, is DTGVSQNPRHKITKRGQNVTFRCDPISEHNRLYWYRQTLGQGPEFLTYFQNEAQLEKSRLLSDRFSAERPKGSFSTLEIQRTEQGDSAMYLCASSLPADSSYNEQFFGPGTRLTVL.

This clonotype was seen just once. This chain uses TRBV19 with TRBJ2-3, with D perhaps matching TRBD1 or TRBD2 (5 bases each). The CDR3 has 18 residues. Per the germline V gene, CDR1 is LNHDA and CDR2 is SQIVND (reference sequence). Trimming left V 2 bases short and J 4 bases short, with 22 bases between. CDR3 residues: CASSITGPDSLRADTQYF. CDR3 sequence (DNA): TGTGCCAGTAGTATAACGGGGCCCGACTCCCTGCGGGCAGATACGCAGTATTTT.

This sequence joins TRBV27 and TRBJ1-1; no clear D gene. V shed 1 base and J shed 2 bases, with 8 bases lying between them. Germline V gene lookup returns CDR1 MNHEY and CDR2 SMNVEV (reference sequence). This CDR3 contains 14 residues. The CDR3 region has the DNA TGTGCCAGCAGTTTATACGGGGTAAACACTGAAGCTTTCTTT. Its protein product is CASSLYGVNTEAFF.

The chain links TRBV5-8 to TRBJ2-2; a possible D gene is TRBD1 (6 bases). V lost 5 bases, J lost 0 bases, and 17 bases lay in between. Germline loops: CDR1 SGHTS, CDR2 YDEGEE. CDR3 size: 17 residues. CDR3: CASSTRAGVANTGELFF. CDR3 sequence (DNA): TGTGCCAGCAGTACCCGTGCAGGGGTAGCGAACACCGGGGAGCTGTTTTTT.

As DNA, the CDR3 is TGCAGCACCGTTGTTGCGGGAAGCTCCTACGAGCAGTACTTC. Amino acid sequence: CSTVVAGSSYEQYF. The gene calls are TRBV29-1 and TRBJ2-7; D might be TRBD2 (6 bases). The germline gives CDR1 SQVTM, CDR2 ANQGSEA. Trimming left V 8 bases short and J 0 bases short, with 17 bases between. The CDR3 is made up of 14 amino acids.

The CDR3 nucleotides read TGTGCCAGCAGTTATTGGCAAGGGGGGGAGACCCAGTACTTC. This gives the protein CASSYWQGGETQYF. V and J are TRBV6-2 or TRBV6-3 and TRBJ2-5, with D possibly being TRBD1 or TRBD2 (6 bases each). Between the trimmed V and J ends, which lost 3 bases and 5 bases, there was a span of 13 bases. The CDR3 is 14 amino acids. Germline CDR1 and CDR2: MNHEY and SVGEGT.

This clonotype was seen a single time. The chain carries TRBV20-1 and TRBJ1-1, with D possibly TRBD1 on 6 matching bases. The V end lost 6 bases, the J end lost 7 bases, and 12 bases lay between the germline ends. The V gene's germline CDR1 is DFQATT and CDR2 SNEGSKA (reference sequence). The CDR3 length is 11 residues. The CDR3 coding sequence is TGCAGTGCCAGGCAGGACAGTGAAGCTTTCTTT. This encodes CSARQDSEAFF.

The gene calls are TRBV5-4 and TRBJ2-3, with TRBD2 identical over 9 bases. J was trimmed by 3 bases and V by 4 bases; bases with no gene match: 6. Germline lookup yields CDR1 SGHNT and CDR2 YYREEE (reference sequence). The CDR3 contains 15 residues. This chain's CDR3 is CASSLSGSQTDTQYF. The CDR3 DNA reads TGTGCCAGCAGCCTTAGCGGGAGCCAGACAGATACGCAGTATTTT.

V usage is TRBV27 and J usage is TRBJ1-1; 8 bases align to TRBD1. CDR1 is MNHEY, CDR2 SMNVEV, per germline (reference sequence). Trimming at V came to 5 bases and at J to 5 bases, leaving 10 bases not matched to a gene. This CDR3 has 15 amino acids. For the CDR3, the DNA is TGTGCCAGCAGTGACCGGACAGGGCGGGTTACTGAAGCTTTCTTT. Translation gives CASSDRTGRVTEAFF.

V usage is TRBV10-3 and J usage is TRBJ1-2; D not resolved. V was cut by 9 bases and J by 2 bases, with 22 bases left in between. CDR3 length equals 16 residues. Germline CDR1 is ENHRY and CDR2 is SYGVKD. Here the CDR3 DNA reads TGTGCCATTCTCGCCATTTTAGGATTGAGGAACTATGGCTACACCTTC. This gives the protein CAILAILGLRNYGYTF.